This T cell receptor (beta chain) originates from a study of CD8 T cells in Susac syndrome. Study-level findings and limits: The study conceded that its TCR sequencing and HLA analysis involved relatively few individuals.

Random hexamers were used to reverse transcribe an amount of about 0.45 to 1 ug RNA. TCRdb called the immunoSEQ multiplex PCR reads again in MiXCR, with one record for every CDR3 protein. The sample holds hundreds of thousands of distinct CDR3 sequences, around 96% seen once. As concerns this clonotype: Its cognate antigen is unknown.

CDR1 and CDR2 from the germline V gene are DFQATT and SNEGSKA (reference sequence). Trimming took off 1 base at V and 4 bases at J, with 9 bases between the two ends. The CDR3 covers 13 residues. The chain links TRBV20-1 to TRBJ2-3; D remains unclear. This sequence was found in a human donor with multiple sclerosis. The sequencing sample was made of CD4+ T cells from PBMCs. The CDR3 DNA reads TGCAGTGCTAGAGCAGACTGGGCAGATACGCAGTATTTT. It encodes CSARADWADTQYF.